The 9 T cell receptor beta chains in this list originate from one sample, sequenced in a study of graft-versus-host responses after intestinal transplantation. The data were produced by immunoSEQ multiplex PCR, yet TCRdb's version contains in-frame clones alone and is incomplete. Here the sample spans fewer than 95,000 clones, around 93% being singletons. What these receptors recognize is not known. Sequences were derived from unstimulated CD8+ T cells sorted from spleen or lymph node cells, sampled before transplant. The receptors were sampled from a human donor who was the organ donor for an intestinal transplant.

The rearrangement uses TRBV4-1 and TRBJ2-7; 11 positions match TRBD2. Per the germline V gene, CDR1 is MGHRA and CDR2 is YSYEKL. CDR3 size: 15 residues. Unmatched junction bases numbered 9, after V lost 5 bases and J lost 6 bases. In nucleotides, the CDR3 is TGCGCCAGCAGCTCCCGACTAGCGGGGAAGGGCGAGCAGTACTTC. Translation: CASSSRLAGKGEQYF.

The chain recombines TRBV4-2 with TRBJ2-7, with D unresolved. CDR3 length: 14 amino acids. V dropped 4 bases and J dropped 7 bases, with 17 bases sitting between them. From germline, CDR1 is LGHNA and CDR2 YNFKEQ. DNA of the CDR3: TGTGCCAGCAGCCCTAGTAGGAGCCACTGGGAGCAGTACTTC. This codes for CASSPSRSHWEQYF.

The chain carries TRBV5-1 and TRBJ2-7; possibly TRBD2 for D (7 bases). From germline, CDR1 is SGHRS and CDR2 YFSETQ. The CDR3 is 14 residues long. Trimming took 3 bases from V and 3 from J, leaving 13 bases between them. The CDR3 DNA sequence: TGCGCCAGCAGCTGGGAGGGACAAGGCTACGAGCAGTACTTC. This translates into CASSWEGQGYEQYF.

This clone was seen a few times. This chain joins TRBV5-1 and TRBJ2-5; the match to TRBD1 covers 8 bases. CDR1 is SGHRS and CDR2 is YFSETQ in the germline V gene. The CDR3 has 14 amino acids. Trimming cost V 4 bases and J 2 bases; bases outside gene matches: 4. CDR3 nucleotide sequence: TGCGCCAGCAGCACTTGGACAGGGCAAGAGACCCAGTACTTC. Its translation is CASSTWTGQETQYF.

The chain has TRBV7-3 and TRBJ2-5; 7 bases map to TRBD2. The end of the DNA is better explained by TRBJ2-7, so the J call may be wrong. The V gene's germline CDR1 is SGHTA and CDR2 FQGTGA. CDR3 size: 14 residues. The CDR3 spells CASSLFGGSYEQYF. In DNA form, the CDR3 reads TGTGCCAGCAGCTTATTTGGCGGGAGCTACGAGCAGTACTTC.

The V gene is TRBV4-3, the J gene TRBJ2-7, with 7 bases fitting TRBD1. The CDR3 sequence is 16 residues long. The J segment lost 2 bases and the V segment lost 0 bases, leaving 7 bases of the junction unmatched. Germline V gene sequence: CDR1 LGHNA, CDR2 YSLEER. The CDR3 sequence is CASSQERDSVTYEQYF. CDR3 nucleotide sequence: TGCGCCAGCAGCCAAGAAAGGGACAGCGTTACCTACGAGCAGTACTTC.

This clone was detected only once. V and J are TRBV27 and TRBJ2-1; 10 positions match TRBD2. The CDR3 totals 16 residues. V gave up 6 bases and J gave up 5 bases; unmatched junction bases: 10. Germline V CDR1 and CDR2: MNHEY, SMNVEV (reference sequence). The CDR3, as DNA: TGTGCCAGCAGGCCCTTGAGCGGGGGGGCTCACAATGAGCAGTTCTTC. Amino acids: CASRPLSGGAHNEQFF.

This chain joins TRBV6-5 and TRBJ2-3, with D possibly being TRBD1 (5 bases). CDR1 is MNHEY, CDR2 SVGAGI, per germline. Trimming left V 6 bases short and J 0 bases short, with 13 bases between. This CDR3 spans 15 amino acids. This chain's CDR3 is CASSPWTTSTDTQYF. DNA of the CDR3: TGTGCCAGCAGCCCTTGGACAACTAGCACAGATACGCAGTATTTT.

V gene TRBV4-3 combines with J gene TRBJ1-6, with D unclear. Trimming pared 1 base from V and 7 bases from J, leaving 11 bases between. CDR1 LGHNA and CDR2 YSLEER come from the germline V gene. CDR3 length: 15 residues. CDR3 sequence (DNA): TGCGCCAGCAGCCAAGGGGCAGGAGGGAATTCACCCCTCCACTTT. The encoded protein is CASSQGAGGNSPLHF.